This passage covers 15 T cell receptor beta chains from one sample sequenced in a study of CD8+ T cells in alopecia areata. Sequencing used cDNA as its template, made by extracting RNA and reverse transcribing it. Profiling relied on immunoSEQ multiplex PCR, and the TCRdb table lists in-frame clones only, not all of them. The sample yields more than 150,000 clones, about 51% seen once. Treatment: oral pan-JAK inhibitor, 5-10 mg twice daily. The specimen comprised CD8+ T cells sorted from blood, sampled at roughly week 53, from a patient treated with tofacitinib. Receptor source: a human donor with alopecia areata.

This rearrangement joins TRBV27 to TRBJ2-7, with 11 bases matching TRBD2. Looked up from germline, CDR1 is MNHEY and CDR2 is SMNVEV (reference sequence). Germline trimming cut 5 bases from V and 6 bases from J; bases unmatched to any gene: 6. The CDR3 totals 14 residues. Here the CDR3 reads CASSLGTSGGEQYF. In DNA form, the CDR3 reads TGTGCCAGCAGTCTTGGGACTAGCGGAGGCGAGCAGTACTTC.

This clone was counted a few times. This chain links TRBV27 with TRBJ2-3; D remains unclear. Germline values: CDR1 MNHEY, CDR2 SMNVEV (reference sequence). The CDR3 totals 14 residues. Trimming took off 0 bases at V and 2 bases at J, with 6 bases between the two ends. The DNA of the CDR3 is TGTGCCAGCAGTTTATCGGACGACACAGATACGCAGTATTTT. Its translation is CASSLSDDTDTQYF.

CDR3 in amino acids: CSVDVERNGYTF. CDR3 DNA: TGCAGCGTTGATGTGGAGAGAAATGGCTACACCTTC. The chain employs TRBV29-1 and TRBJ1-2; D remains unclear. The CDR3 is 12 residues long. Trimming removed 3 bases at V and 6 bases at J, with 11 bases between. The germline CDR1 and CDR2 sequences are SQVTM and ANQGSEA.

This chain uses TRBV5-1 with TRBJ2-7, with 11 bases identical to TRBD1. This CDR3 region has 14 residues. Unmatched junction bases numbered 5, after V lost 4 bases and J lost 5 bases. The germline CDR1 and CDR2 sequences are SGHRS and YFSETQ. The CDR3 loop reads CASSADRGLNEQYF. CDR3 in DNA: TGCGCCAGCAGCGCGGACAGGGGGCTCAACGAGCAGTACTTC.

The CDR3 protein is CASSLRLGDTEAFF. In nucleotides, the CDR3 is TGTGCCAGCAGCCTGAGACTAGGGGACACTGAAGCTTTCTTT. This chain links TRBV6-6 with TRBJ1-1; possible D gene TRBD1, 5 bases. The CDR3 has 14 residues. From germline, CDR1 is MNHNY and CDR2 SVGAGI (reference sequence). The V and J ends lost 6 bases and 3 bases respectively, with 14 bases between them.

This clone occurred a few times. Written as DNA, the CDR3 is TGTGCCAGCAGCGTAGGGGACAACTCCTACGAGCAGTACTTC. Its translation: CASSVGDNSYEQYF. This chain joins TRBV9 and TRBJ2-7; D may be TRBD1 (6 bases). Germline CDR1 and CDR2: SGDLS and YYNGEE. This CDR3 spans 14 amino acids. Trimming stripped 0 bases from V and 0 bases from J, with 7 bases between.

The chain uses TRBV7-3 and TRBJ2-2; D gene ambiguous. Germline V CDR1 and CDR2: SGHTA, FQGTGA. V lost 3 bases, J lost 8 bases, and 7 bases lay in between. CDR3 length: 12 amino acids. CDR3 DNA: TGTGCCAGCAGCTTCGTCGGAGGGGAGCTGTTTTTT. Translated: CASSFVGGELFF. The whole variable domain, remainder taken from reference TRBV7-3 and TRBJ2-2, is GAGVSQTPSNKVTEKGKYVELRCDPISGHTALYWYRQSLGQGPEFLIYFQGTGAADDSGLPNDRFFAVRPEGSVSTLKIQRTERGDSAVYLCASSFVGGELFFGEGSRLTVL.

This chain links TRBV27 with TRBJ1-5, with D maybe TRBD1 (6 bases). Germline CDR1 is MNHEY and CDR2 is SMNVEV (reference sequence). The germline V and J ends were trimmed by 5 bases and 2 bases, with 10 bases remaining between them. This CDR3 region has 14 residues. CDR3 bases: TGTGCCAGCAGTCCTAGACAGGGCAATCAGCCCCAGCATTTT. This codes for CASSPRQGNQPQHF.

V gene TRBV5-6 combines with J gene TRBJ1-5; D gene ambiguous. The V gene's germline CDR1 is SGHDT and CDR2 YYEEEE. This CDR3 region has 14 residues. V shed 2 bases and J shed 0 bases, with 6 bases lying between them. The CDR3 DNA is TGTGCCAGCAGCTTAGGGTTTAGCAATCAGCCCCAGCATTTT. It translates to CASSLGFSNQPQHF.

This chain connects TRBV18 to TRBJ2-5; D may correspond to TRBD1 or TRBD2 (5 bases each). The CDR3 sequence is 16 residues long. The germline gives CDR1 KGHSH, CDR2 LQKENI. Trimming left V 2 bases short and J 6 bases short, with 19 bases between. Here the CDR3 DNA reads TGTGCCAGCTCACCATTTTCCCCCGTCACGGGGCAGACCCAGTACTTC. This codes for CASSPFSPVTGQTQYF.

V usage is TRBV19 and J usage is TRBJ1-2; no firm D call. V shed 5 bases and J shed 8 bases, with 12 bases lying between them. CDR3 size: 12 residues. The germline gives CDR1 LNHDA, CDR2 SQIVND (reference sequence). The CDR3, as DNA: TGTGCCAGTAGTTTGGAGAATCTGGGCTACACCTTC. Amino acids: CASSLENLGYTF. Full variable domain (rest looked up from reference TRBV19 and TRBJ1-2): DGGITQSPKYLFRKEGQNVTLSCEQNLNHDAMYWYRQDPGQGLRLIYYSQIVNDFQKGDIAEGYSVSREKKESFPLTVTSAQKNPTAFYLCASSLENLGYTFGSGTRLTVV.

The chain links TRBV7-9 to TRBJ1-6, with D possibly TRBD1 on 5 matching bases. Germline assignment: CDR1 SEHNR and CDR2 FQNEAQ (reference sequence). Trimming pared 3 bases from V and 7 bases from J, leaving 13 bases between. The CDR3 is 15 amino acids. This CDR3 reads CASSLVREGNSPLHF. The CDR3 DNA reads TGTGCCAGCAGCTTGGTCAGGGAAGGAAATTCACCCCTCCACTTT.

The rearrangement joins TRBV27 to TRBJ2-1; D unresolved. From germline, CDR1 is MNHEY and CDR2 SMNVEV (reference sequence). Trimming cost V 3 bases and J 0 bases, with 3 bases left between them. CDR3 length: 13 residues. The CDR3 DNA is TGTGCCAGCAGTTTTGGCTCCTACAATGAGCAGTTCTTC. Protein product: CASSFGSYNEQFF.

The chain uses TRBV9 and TRBJ2-1, with 7 bases lining up with TRBD2. Germline V gene lookup returns CDR1 SGDLS and CDR2 YYNGEE. This CDR3 is built from 15 residues. With V trimmed by 1 base and J by 8 bases, 9 bases remained unmatched. CDR3 sequence: CASSVMGGFRDEQFF. CDR3 nucleotides: TGTGCCAGCAGCGTAATGGGGGGGTTCAGAGATGAGCAGTTCTTC.

To note about this clone: One end of the junction does not line up with germline, which may come from a read error. The chain combines TRBV7-7 with TRBJ2-5; 9 bases align to TRBD1. Germline V lookup: CDR1 SSHAT, CDR2 FNYEAQ (reference sequence). CDR3 length: 13 amino acids. The CDR3 here is CASSYGQGETQYF. DNA of the CDR3: TGTGCTAGCAGCTACGGACAGGGGGAGACCCAGTACTTC.